The T cell receptor beta chain under discussion was sequenced for a study of T cells in Graves' hyperthyroidism and ophthalmopathy. The study's findings and limits: Also found in blood were most expanded thyroid clonotypes above 0.001.

J was trimmed by 1 base and V by 6 bases; bases with no gene match: 6. CDR3 length: 15 residues. Germline CDR1 and CDR2: SGHAT and FQNNGV. Authors of the study amplified TCR beta CDR3 regions from RNA transcripts. When the TCR CDR3 underwent first-round RT-PCR, the HTBI primer set was used. Each CDR3 protein is one row after TCRdb ran MiXCR on the multiplex PCR reads. The data contain approximately 600,000 distinct CDR3 sequences, about 20% of them singletons. Not enrolled were patients with uncontrolled infection, other autoimmune disease, pregnancy or lactation. The table lists this clonotype with a count of one. Its cognate antigen is unknown.

This sequence originates from a man aged 25 to 40 with Graves' ophthalmopathy. The sample taken for sequencing was blood. The chain is built from TRBV11-2 and TRBJ2-3; TRBD1 matches at 8 bases. CDR3 residues: CASSTQGARTDTQYF. CDR3 nucleotide sequence: TGTGCCAGCAGTACCCAGGGGGCCCGCACAGATACGCAGTATTTT.